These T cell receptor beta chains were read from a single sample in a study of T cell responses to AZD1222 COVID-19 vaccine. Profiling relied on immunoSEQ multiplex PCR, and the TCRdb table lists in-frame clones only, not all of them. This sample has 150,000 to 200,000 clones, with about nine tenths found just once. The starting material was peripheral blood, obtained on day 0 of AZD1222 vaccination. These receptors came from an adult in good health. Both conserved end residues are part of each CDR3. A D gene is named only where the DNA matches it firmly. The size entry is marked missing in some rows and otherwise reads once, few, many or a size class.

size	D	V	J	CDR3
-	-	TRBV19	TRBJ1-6	CASSISLTAKPLHF
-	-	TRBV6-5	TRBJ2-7	CASSWGYQSYEQYF
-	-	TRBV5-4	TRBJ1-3	CASSATVSAGNTIYF
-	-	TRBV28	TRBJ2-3	CASAPRYTDTQYF
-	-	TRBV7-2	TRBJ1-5	CASSLGGAGQPQHF
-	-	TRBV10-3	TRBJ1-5	CAISESPEQPQHF
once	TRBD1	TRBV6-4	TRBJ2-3	CASSDGTGGRNTQYF
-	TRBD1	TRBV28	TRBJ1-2	CASSSQTGRRGYTF
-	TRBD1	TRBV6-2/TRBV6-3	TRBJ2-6	CASSYSLRDRGSSGANVLTF
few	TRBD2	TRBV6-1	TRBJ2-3	CASSEALAGGEADTQYF
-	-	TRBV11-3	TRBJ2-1	CASSQGNEQFF
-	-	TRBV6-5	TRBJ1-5	CASRTSGQPQHF
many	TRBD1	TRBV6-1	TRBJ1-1	CASSEAVTGGTEAFF
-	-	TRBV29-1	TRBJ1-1	CSVEDSGSAFF
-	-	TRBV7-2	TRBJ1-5	CASRRDLGNNQPQHF
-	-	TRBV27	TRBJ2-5	CASHAASFTGIETQYF
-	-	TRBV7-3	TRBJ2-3	CASSLGQITDTQYF